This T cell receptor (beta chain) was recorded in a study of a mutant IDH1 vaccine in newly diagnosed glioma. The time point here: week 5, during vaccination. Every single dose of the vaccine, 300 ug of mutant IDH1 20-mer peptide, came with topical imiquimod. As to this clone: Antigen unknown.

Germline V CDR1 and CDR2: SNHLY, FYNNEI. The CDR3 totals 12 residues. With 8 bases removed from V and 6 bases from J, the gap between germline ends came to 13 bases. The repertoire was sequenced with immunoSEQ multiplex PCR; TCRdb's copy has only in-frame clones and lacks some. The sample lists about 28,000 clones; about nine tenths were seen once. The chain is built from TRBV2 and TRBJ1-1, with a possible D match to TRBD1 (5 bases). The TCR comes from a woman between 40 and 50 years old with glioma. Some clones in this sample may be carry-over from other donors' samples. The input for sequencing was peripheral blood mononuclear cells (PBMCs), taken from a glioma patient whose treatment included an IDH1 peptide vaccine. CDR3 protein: CASWEGHPEAFF. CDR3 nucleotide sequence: TGTGCCAGCTGGGAGGGGCACCCTGAAGCTTTCTTT.